This T cell receptor (beta chain) was profiled in a study of T cells in Graves' hyperthyroidism and ophthalmopathy. Study-level information: Sampling of peripheral blood happened at initial diagnosis, prior to any treatment.

Calling Graves' hyperthyroidism stable meant ophthalmopathy did not progress within 18 months. The hyperthyroidism patients had all been newly diagnosed, and their disease duration was under 2 months. Their ages ranged from 18 to 65 years. Each 10 ml fresh peripheral blood draw supplied the PBMCs. Authors of the study amplified TCR beta CDR3 regions from RNA transcripts. With the HTBI primer set, the TCR CDR3 went through a first round of RT-PCR. TCRdb ran MiXCR on the multiplex PCR reads and lists one entry per CDR3 protein. Here the sample spans approximately 640,000 distinct CDR3 sequences, 15% to 20% being singletons. The V end lost 6 bases, the J end lost 5 bases, and 10 bases lay between the germline ends. This CDR3 comprises 12 residues. Germline CDR1 reads SEHNR; CDR2 reads FQNEAQ (reference sequence).

This chain uses TRBV7-9 with TRBJ2-5; D remains ambiguous. Material for sequencing was blood. This TCR came from a woman aged 25 to 39 with Graves' hyperthyroidism. The CDR3, as DNA: TGTGCCAGCAGGGCCAGGAAGGAGACCCAGTACTTC. Amino acids: CASRARKETQYF.